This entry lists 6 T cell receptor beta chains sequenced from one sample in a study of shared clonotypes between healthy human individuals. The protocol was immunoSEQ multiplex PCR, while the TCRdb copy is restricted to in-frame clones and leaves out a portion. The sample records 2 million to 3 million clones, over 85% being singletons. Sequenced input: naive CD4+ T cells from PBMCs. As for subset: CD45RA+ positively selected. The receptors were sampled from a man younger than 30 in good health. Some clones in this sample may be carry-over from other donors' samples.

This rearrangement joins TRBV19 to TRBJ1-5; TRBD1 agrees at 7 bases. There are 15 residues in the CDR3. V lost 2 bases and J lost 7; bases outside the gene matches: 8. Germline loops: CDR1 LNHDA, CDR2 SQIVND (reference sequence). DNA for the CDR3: TGTGCCAGTAGTATAACAGACAGGGTGGCCCAGCCCCAGCATTTT. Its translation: CASSITDRVAQPQHF.

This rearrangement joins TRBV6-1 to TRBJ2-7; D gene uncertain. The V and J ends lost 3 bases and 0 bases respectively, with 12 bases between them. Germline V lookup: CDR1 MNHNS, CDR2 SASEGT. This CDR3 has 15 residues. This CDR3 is CASSDRVSYSYEQYF. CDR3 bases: TGTGCCAGCAGTGATAGGGTTTCCTACTCCTACGAGCAGTACTTC.

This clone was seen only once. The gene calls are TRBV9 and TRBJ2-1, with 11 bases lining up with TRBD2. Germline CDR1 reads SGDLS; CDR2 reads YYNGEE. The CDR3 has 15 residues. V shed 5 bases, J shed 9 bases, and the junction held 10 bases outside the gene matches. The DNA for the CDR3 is TGTGCCAGCAGGTCGGTAGCGGGAGGGCCCGGTGAGCAGTTCTTC. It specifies CASRSVAGGPGEQFF.

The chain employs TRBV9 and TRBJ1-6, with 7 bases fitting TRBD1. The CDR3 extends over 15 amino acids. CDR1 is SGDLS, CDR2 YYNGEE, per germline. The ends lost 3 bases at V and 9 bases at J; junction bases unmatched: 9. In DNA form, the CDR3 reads TGTGCCAGCAGCGGAGAGGGGGCGTTAGGTTCACCCCTCCACTTT. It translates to CASSGEGALGSPLHF. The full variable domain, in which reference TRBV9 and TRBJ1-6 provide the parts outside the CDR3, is DSGVTQTPKHLITATGQRVTLRCSPRSGDLSVYWYQQSLDQGLQFLIQYYNGEERAKGNILERFSAQQFPDLHSELNLSSLELGDSALYFCASSGEGALGSPLHFGNGTRLTVT.

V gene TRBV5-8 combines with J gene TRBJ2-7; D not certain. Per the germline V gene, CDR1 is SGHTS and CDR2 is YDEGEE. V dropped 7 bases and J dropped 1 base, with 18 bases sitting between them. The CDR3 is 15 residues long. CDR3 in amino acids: CASSRRWPSSYEQYF. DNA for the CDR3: TGTGCCAGCTCGCGACGGTGGCCCTCATCCTACGAGCAGTACTTC.

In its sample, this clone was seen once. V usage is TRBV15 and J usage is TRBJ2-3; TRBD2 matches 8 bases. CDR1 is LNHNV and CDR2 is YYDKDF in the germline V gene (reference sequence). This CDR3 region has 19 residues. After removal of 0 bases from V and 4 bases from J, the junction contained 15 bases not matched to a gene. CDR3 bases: TGTGCCACCAGCAGAGATCAGGCGGGCGGAGCGGGAGTAGCAGATACGCAGTATTTT. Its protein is CATSRDQAGGAGVADTQYF.